Below are 24 T cell receptor beta chains sequenced from a single sample in a study of blood T cell repertoires in COVID-19. Libraries were prepared by immunoSEQ multiplex PCR; TCRdb keeps only in-frame clonotypes and omits some of them. The sample shows about 430,000 clones, approximately 91% of them seen only once. The specimen sequenced was PBMCs or T cells enriched from blood (not recorded which). Every receptor here comes from a young woman who had been exposed to COVID-19.

The chain has TRBV18 and TRBJ1-1; weak D call: TRBD1 (6 bases). The V gene lost 4 bases and the J gene lost 1 base, with 19 bases spanning the gap. Germline CDR1 and CDR2: KGHSH and LQKENI. The CDR3 is 17 amino acids. The CDR3 bases are TGTGCCAGCTCACTTACGGGGCTTCAGGGACAGAACACTGAAGCTTTCTTT. Protein: CASSLTGLQGQNTEAFF.

The rearrangement links TRBV27 to TRBJ1-4; D not resolved. V lost 5 bases and J 1 base, leaving 17 bases between the germline ends. Germline CDR1 reads MNHEY; CDR2 reads SMNVEV (reference sequence). CDR3 length: 17 amino acids. The CDR3 coding sequence is TGTGCCAGCAGTCAAACGGGCGTCGGGAGAACTAATGAAAAACTGTTTTTT. Translation gives CASSQTGVGRTNEKLFF.

The V gene is TRBV15, the J gene TRBJ2-1, with D uncertain. This CDR3 has 14 amino acids. Between the trimmed V and J ends, which lost 0 bases and 6 bases, there was a span of 9 bases. Germline loops: CDR1 LNHNV, CDR2 YYDKDF (reference sequence). In DNA, the CDR3 is TGTGCCACCAGCAGAGAAGCCGAAATCAATGAGCAGTTCTTC. Protein product: CATSREAEINEQFF.

This chain uses TRBV6-4 with TRBJ2-1; TRBD2 aligns across 11 bases. The length of the CDR3 is 15 residues. The J segment lost 4 bases and the V segment lost 6 bases, leaving 5 bases of the junction unmatched. CDR1 and CDR2 from the germline V gene are MRHNA and SNTAGT. CDR3 sequence reads: CASRDLAGGYNEQFF. The CDR3 region has the DNA TGTGCCAGCAGGGACCTAGCGGGAGGTTACAATGAGCAGTTCTTC.

V is TRBV5-1 and J is TRBJ2-2, with a tentative D call TRBD2 (6 bases). V was cut by 2 bases and J by 6 bases, with 14 bases left in between. The CDR3 sequence is 15 residues long. CDR1 and CDR2 (germline): SGHRS, YFSETQ. CDR3 loop: CASSFLTGVPGELFF. The CDR3 DNA follows: TGCGCCAGCAGCTTTCTGACGGGGGTACCCGGGGAGCTGTTTTTT.

The chain has TRBV27 and TRBJ2-3; 8 bases are shared with TRBD2. CDR1 MNHEY and CDR2 SMNVEV come from the germline V gene (reference sequence). The CDR3 runs 15 residues. With V trimmed by 0 bases and J by 4 bases, 3 bases remained unmatched. In DNA form, the CDR3 reads TGTGCCAGCAGTTTATCCGGGAGGGCCTCAGATACGCAGTATTTT. This sequence encodes CASSLSGRASDTQYF.

This chain joins TRBV30 and TRBJ1-6, with 8 bases aligning to TRBD1. The trim removed 1 base at V and 2 bases at J, leaving 4 bases unmatched. Germline values: CDR1 GTSNPN, CDR2 SVGIG (reference sequence). The CDR3 is made up of 16 amino acids. The chain's CDR3 is CAWSATGVPYNSPLHF. In nucleotides, the CDR3 is TGTGCCTGGAGTGCGACAGGGGTACCCTATAATTCACCCCTCCACTTT.

The chain employs TRBV5-8 and TRBJ1-1, with TRBD1 matching over 9 bases. Germline loops: CDR1 SGHTS, CDR2 YDEGEE. With 3 bases clipped from V and 2 bases from J, the junction kept 5 bases outside the gene matches. The CDR3 extends over 15 amino acids. Written as DNA, the CDR3 is TGTGCCAGCAGCTGGGGGACAGGGTTAAACACTGAAGCTTTCTTT. It translates to CASSWGTGLNTEAFF.

This chain links TRBV11-2 with TRBJ1-5, with D perhaps matching TRBD1 (5 bases). The V end lost 1 base, the J end lost 2 bases, and 6 bases lay between the germline ends. The CDR3 length is 14 residues. Per the germline V gene, CDR1 is SGHAT and CDR2 is FQNNGV. The DNA of the CDR3 is TGTGCCAGCAGCTTAGGCAGGGGCAATCAGCCCCAGCATTTT. Protein: CASSLGRGNQPQHF. Full variable domain (remainder filled in from reference TRBV11-2 and TRBJ1-5): EAGVAQSPRYKIIEKRQSVAFWCNPISGHATLYWYQQILGQGPKLLIQFQNNGVVDDSQLPKDRFSAERLKGVDSTLKIQPAKLEDSAVYLCASSLGRGNQPQHFGDGTRLSIL.

The CDR3 loop reads CASRASTDTQYF. The CDR3 DNA sequence: TGTGCCAGCAGGGCCTCCACAGATACGCAGTATTTT. This chain connects TRBV28 to TRBJ2-3, with D hard to call. The CDR3 totals 12 residues. V lost 6 bases to trimming and J lost 2 bases, with 6 bases between them. Looked up from germline, CDR1 is MDHEN and CDR2 is SYDVKM.

The rearrangement uses TRBV10-3 and TRBJ1-1; D gene uncertain. The CDR3 spans 13 residues. V lost 7 bases, J lost 3 bases, and 12 bases lay in between. From germline, CDR1 is ENHRY and CDR2 SYGVKD. DNA for the CDR3: TGTGCCATCACTCCGGGGAGGGACACTGAAGCTTTCTTT. Its translation is CAITPGRDTEAFF.

This chain uses TRBV5-4 with TRBJ2-1; TRBD2 might be the D (5 bases). This CDR3 has 13 residues. V dropped 4 bases and J dropped 5 bases, with 10 bases sitting between them. The germline CDR1 and CDR2 sequences are SGHNT and YYREEE (reference sequence). CDR3 residues: CASSQRGNNEQFF. The CDR3, as DNA: TGTGCCAGCAGCCAAAGAGGGAACAATGAGCAGTTCTTC.

The chain carries TRBV6-2 or TRBV6-3 and TRBJ1-2; TRBD1 aligns across 9 bases. The CDR3 has 15 residues. Trimming removed 2 bases from V and 8 bases from J; junction bases left unmatched: 9. CDR1 and CDR2 from the germline V gene are MNHEY and SVGEGT. DNA of the CDR3: TGTGCCAGCAGTTACCCGGGACAGGGTTATTACGGCTACACCTTC. Translating gives CASSYPGQGYYGYTF.

As DNA, the CDR3 is TGTGCCAGTAGTATTTCACAGGGGGCGAACACTGAAGCTTTCTTT. This encodes CASSISQGANTEAFF. The V gene is TRBV19, the J gene TRBJ1-1, with 9 bases lining up with TRBD1. Germline CDR1 is LNHDA and CDR2 is SQIVND (reference sequence). This CDR3 has 15 amino acids. V shed 3 bases, J shed 1 base, and the junction held 3 bases outside the gene matches.

The chain uses TRBV27 and TRBJ2-1, with D possibly matching TRBD2 (6 bases). Trimming took 8 bases from V and 2 from J, leaving 10 bases between them. The CDR3 is 13 residues long. Per the germline V gene, CDR1 is MNHEY and CDR2 is SMNVEV (reference sequence). CDR3 nucleotides: TGTGCCAGCCAACGGGGGACCTACAATGAGCAGTTCTTC. This gives the protein CASQRGTYNEQFF.

The rearrangement joins TRBV6-1 to TRBJ1-6, with D possibly being TRBD1 (6 bases). There are 15 residues in the CDR3. Germline loops: CDR1 MNHNS, CDR2 SASEGT. The V end was cut by 2 bases, the J end by 5 bases, with 10 bases between. The CDR3 region is CASSEKAGDNSPLHF. CDR3 in DNA: TGTGCCAGCAGTGAAAAGGCAGGGGATAATTCACCCCTCCACTTT.

The rearrangement joins TRBV10-1 to TRBJ2-1, with 11 bases identical to TRBD1. Germline V lookup: CDR1 WNHNN, CDR2 SYGVQD (reference sequence). Germline trimming cut 2 bases from V and 4 bases from J; bases unmatched to any gene: 4. This CDR3 is 16 amino acids long. The CDR3 coding sequence is TGCGCCAGCAGTGAGGGACAGGGGGCAAATTACAATGAGCAGTTCTTC. Its translation is CASSEGQGANYNEQFF.

The chain joins TRBV6-5 to TRBJ1-4, with 9 bases fitting TRBD1. This CDR3 region has 15 residues. J was trimmed by 3 bases and V by 5 bases; bases with no gene match: 4. CDR1 and CDR2 from the germline V gene are MNHEY and SVGAGI. CDR3 in amino acids: CASSQQGAANEKLFF. CDR3 nucleotide sequence: TGTGCCAGCAGTCAACAGGGGGCGGCTAATGAAAAACTGTTTTTT.

This rearrangement joins TRBV28 to TRBJ2-1; 11 bases match TRBD2. V shed 3 bases and J 6 bases; nucleotides not matched to a gene: 4. The length of the CDR3 is 15 residues. Germline values: CDR1 MDHEN, CDR2 SYDVKM. CDR3 coding DNA: TGTGCCAGCAGTTTTAGAACTAGCGGGAGCAATGAGCAGTTCTTC. It specifies CASSFRTSGSNEQFF. The entire variable domain, with the rest obtained from reference TRBV28 and TRBJ2-1, is as follows: DVKVTQSSRYLVKRTGEKVFLECVQDMDHENMFWYRQDPGLGLRLIYFSYDVKMKEKGDIPEGYSVSREKKERFSLILESASTNQTSMYLCASSFRTSGSNEQFFGPGTRLTVL.

The chain couples TRBV20-1 to TRBJ2-2; 8 nucleotides agree with TRBD1. The CDR3 has 14 amino acids. Germline CDR1 reads DFQATT; CDR2 reads SNEGSKA (reference sequence). V lost 3 bases to trimming and J lost 3 bases; unmatched junction nucleotides: 3. Here the CDR3 DNA reads TGCAGTGCTAGTGGACAGGGATACACCGGGGAGCTGTTTTTT. Translating it yields CSASGQGYTGELFF.

This clone is a singleton in its sample. The V call is TRBV7-2, the J call TRBJ1-1; 7 bases map to TRBD1. CDR3 length: 14 amino acids. Germline assignment: CDR1 SGHTA and CDR2 FQGNSA. J gave up 5 bases and V 4 bases, and 7 bases lay outside the gene matches. CDR3 DNA sequence: TGTGCCAGCAGCTCATACAGGGGATATACTGAAGCTTTCTTT. Encoded protein: CASSSYRGYTEAFF.

The chain combines TRBV4-1 with TRBJ1-5, with 7 bases aligning to TRBD1. With 4 bases clipped from V and 4 bases from J, the junction kept 13 bases outside the gene matches. Per germline, CDR1 MGHRA and CDR2 YSYEKL. The CDR3 is 17 amino acids. The CDR3 coding sequence is TGCGCCAGCAGCCCAGTGCCACCGGGACAGAGTAATCAGCCCCAGCATTTT. Residues: CASSPVPPGQSNQPQHF.

This clone appeared a few times. V gene TRBV6-2 or TRBV6-3 combines with J gene TRBJ1-6, with D possibly matching TRBD1 (5 bases). The CDR3 contains 15 residues. Looked up from germline, CDR1 is MNHEY and CDR2 is SVGEGT. Trimming cost V 2 bases and J 7 bases, with 12 bases left between them. As DNA, the CDR3 is TGTGCCAGCAGTTACGCCCACGGGGGAAATTCACCCCTCCACTTT. Translating it yields CASSYAHGGNSPLHF.

The chain has TRBV28 and TRBJ2-3; TRBD2 is a possible D gene (5 bases). V lost 4 bases, J lost 3 bases, and 8 bases lay in between. The CDR3 runs to 13 residues. Per the germline V gene, CDR1 is MDHEN and CDR2 is SYDVKM. CDR3 loop: CASSSRLTDTQYF. CDR3 coding DNA: TGTGCCAGCAGTTCAAGACTAACAGATACGCAGTATTTT.